These 21 T cell receptor beta chains came from one sample sequenced in a study of cytomegalovirus exposure and HLA in healthy donors. The PCR ran on 60 Vbeta and 13 Jbeta primers. Assay: immunoSEQ multiplex PCR; the TCRdb copy retains only in-frame clones and omits some. The table includes 130,000 to 150,000 clones, roughly 75% detected once. The sample was PBMCs. These receptors were collected from a man aged 35-49 years in good health and CMV-seropositive.

This clone was seen just once. The chain couples TRBV2 to TRBJ2-2; TRBD2 matches at 14 bases. This CDR3 comprises 18 residues. CDR1 and CDR2 from the germline V gene are SNHLY and FYNNEI. V lost 4 bases and J lost 2; bases outside the gene matches: 6. CDR3: CASSGTSGGPINTGELFF. The CDR3 region has the DNA TGTGCCAGCAGTGGGACTAGCGGGGGGCCGATCAACACCGGGGAGCTGTTTTTT.

V usage is TRBV9 and J usage is TRBJ1-5, with 8 positions matching TRBD1. Germline trimming cut 3 bases from V and 4 bases from J; bases unmatched to any gene: 6. CDR1 is SGDLS and CDR2 is YYNGEE in the germline V gene. There are 15 residues in the CDR3. The CDR3 sequence: CASSEGDRPNQPQHF. DNA for the CDR3: TGTGCCAGCAGCGAGGGGGACAGGCCTAATCAGCCCCAGCATTTT.

The rearrangement links TRBV12-5 to TRBJ2-7, with TRBD1 identical over 7 bases. Unmatched junction bases numbered 10, after V lost 7 bases and J lost 4 bases. CDR3 length: 14 amino acids. CDR1 and CDR2 (germline): LGHNT, FRNRAP. The CDR3 loop is CASAPRQGTYEQYF. The CDR3 DNA sequence: TGTGCTAGTGCCCCCCGACAGGGTACTTACGAGCAGTACTTC. Full variable domain (rest looked up from reference TRBV12-5 and TRBJ2-7): DARVTQTPRHKVTEMGQEVTMRCQPILGHNTVFWYRQTMMQGLELLAYFRNRAPLDDSGMPKDRFSAEMPDATLATLKIQPSEPRDSAVYFCASAPRQGTYEQYFGPGTRLTVT.

The rearrangement joins TRBV5-8 to TRBJ2-1, with TRBD2 identical over 16 bases. This CDR3 region has 19 residues. J lost 4 bases, V lost 5 bases, and 12 bases had no gene match. Germline CDR1 reads SGHTS; CDR2 reads YDEGEE. CDR3 in amino acids: CASRGTGLAGGSIYNEQFF. DNA for the CDR3: TGTGCCAGCAGGGGGACGGGACTAGCGGGAGGGAGTATATACAATGAGCAGTTCTTC.

The chain recombines TRBV4-3 with TRBJ1-2, with 7 bases lining up with TRBD1. Germline V gives CDR1 LGHNA, CDR2 YSLEER. Trimming cost V 1 base and J 7 bases; bases outside gene matches: 3. This CDR3 has 13 amino acids. CDR3: CASSQVTGAGYTF. CDR3 nucleotides: TGCGCCAGCAGCCAAGTAACAGGGGCTGGCTACACCTTC.

This chain connects TRBV2 to TRBJ1-2; D is possibly TRBD1 (5 bases). Trimming removed 3 bases from V and 7 bases from J, with 12 bases in between. This CDR3 contains 13 residues. Germline V gives CDR1 SNHLY, CDR2 FYNNEI. In nucleotides, the CDR3 is TGTGCCAGCAGTGATCTGACAGCGGGTGGCTACACCTTC. Protein product: CASSDLTAGGYTF.

The gene calls are TRBV4-3 and TRBJ1-1; 7 positions match TRBD1. Germline loops: CDR1 LGHNA, CDR2 YSLEER. The CDR3 covers 15 residues. Trimming cost V 2 bases and J 5 bases; bases outside gene matches: 8. CDR3 coding DNA: TGCGCCAGCAGCCAAAAGACAGGGCGGTTTACTGAAGCTTTCTTT. This sequence encodes CASSQKTGRFTEAFF.

The rearrangement uses TRBV7-9 and TRBJ2-3, with D unclear. V lost 1 base and J 6 bases, leaving 8 bases between the germline ends. Germline V gives CDR1 SEHNR, CDR2 FQNEAQ (reference sequence). The CDR3 contains 13 residues. CDR3: CASSLDGLDTQYF. CDR3 sequence (DNA): TGTGCCAGCAGCTTAGATGGCTTGGATACGCAGTATTTT.

The table lists this clone with a few counts. This rearrangement joins TRBV4-3 to TRBJ1-4; possible D gene TRBD1, 5 bases. The CDR3 is 17 residues long. Trimming took off 0 bases at V and 7 bases at J, with 18 bases between the two ends. Germline CDR1 is LGHNA and CDR2 is YSLEER. The CDR3, as DNA: TGCGCCAGCAGCCAAGATGTTATCCGACAGTATGGTGAAAAACTGTTTTTT. Amino acids: CASSQDVIRQYGEKLFF.

This chain uses TRBV10-3 with TRBJ1-1; D is possibly TRBD1 (6 bases). V was shortened by 0 bases and J by 7 bases, with 18 bases between the two germline ends. The CDR3 length is 16 residues. Germline loops: CDR1 ENHRY, CDR2 SYGVKD. CDR3 loop: CAISESVQGGGGEAFF. In nucleotides, the CDR3 is TGTGCCATCAGTGAGTCTGTCCAAGGGGGGGGCGGTGAAGCTTTCTTT.

This clone has only a few counts. V gene TRBV7-9 combines with J gene TRBJ2-6, with D possibly being TRBD1 (6 bases). Germline V CDR1 and CDR2: SEHNR, FQNEAQ (reference sequence). The CDR3 totals 16 residues. The V and J ends lost 2 bases and 4 bases respectively, with 12 bases between them. The chain's CDR3 is CASSLSPGAGANVLTF. In DNA, the CDR3 is TGTGCCAGCAGCTTATCTCCAGGGGCCGGGGCCAACGTCCTGACTTTC.

In its sample, this clone was seen once. The chain is built from TRBV11-2 and TRBJ2-5, with D perhaps TRBD1 (7 bases). The CDR3 length is 14 residues. From germline, CDR1 is SGHAT and CDR2 FQNNGV. V was cut by 6 bases and J by 5 bases, with 16 bases left in between. The CDR3, as DNA: TGTGCCAGCAGGGAGGGACAGCTGGGGGAGACCCAGTACTTC. It encodes CASREGQLGETQYF. Full variable domain (rest looked up from reference TRBV11-2 and TRBJ2-5): EAGVAQSPRYKIIEKRQSVAFWCNPISGHATLYWYQQILGQGPKLLIQFQNNGVVDDSQLPKDRFSAERLKGVDSTLKIQPAKLEDSAVYLCASREGQLGETQYFGPGTRLLVL.

The V call is TRBV6-1, the J call TRBJ2-7; tentative D call: TRBD1 (5 bases). The CDR3 has 15 amino acids. The V end lost 6 bases, the J end lost 2 bases, and 17 bases lay between the germline ends. Germline V gene sequence: CDR1 MNHNS, CDR2 SASEGT. The DNA for the CDR3 is TGTGCCAGCAGGGATCCAATTAGGGGCCCCTACGAGCAGTACTTC. Its protein is CASRDPIRGPYEQYF.

The J gene is TRBJ1-2, the V gene TRBV29-1; D is possibly TRBD1 (5 bases). The germline CDR1 and CDR2 sequences are SQVTM and ANQGSEA. With 8 bases removed from V and 4 bases from J, the gap between germline ends came to 17 bases. The CDR3 extends over 13 amino acids. CDR3 amino acids: CSSGGSGLYGYTF. CDR3 nucleotide sequence: TGCAGCTCTGGGGGGTCAGGGCTCTATGGCTACACCTTC.

The rearrangement links TRBV4-3 to TRBJ1-2; D is perhaps TRBD1 (6 bases). Germline values: CDR1 LGHNA, CDR2 YSLEER. Trimming took off 0 bases at V and 7 bases at J, with 15 bases between the two ends. The CDR3 length is 15 residues. The CDR3 nucleotides are TGCGCCAGCAGCCAAGATCGGGGGGGCGCGGGTGGCTACACCTTC. Residues: CASSQDRGGAGGYTF.

The CDR3 DNA follows: TGTGCCTGGAGTGTACCGTCTGGGAGGTCTTCTCAGCCCCAGCATTTT. As protein: CAWSVPSGRSSQPQHF. V is TRBV30 and J is TRBJ1-5; no firm D call. Trimming took 0 bases from V and 6 from J, leaving 18 bases between them. Per germline, CDR1 GTSNPN and CDR2 SVGIG (reference sequence). This CDR3 spans 16 amino acids.

This rearrangement joins TRBV19 to TRBJ1-2; 8 bases match TRBD1. Trimming removed 8 bases from V and 1 base from J; junction bases left unmatched: 6. The CDR3 has 14 residues. Germline V gene data show CDR1 as LNHDA and CDR2 as SQIVND (reference sequence). The CDR3 protein is CASASGGVNYGYTF. Written as DNA, the CDR3 is TGTGCCAGTGCGTCAGGGGGCGTTAACTATGGCTACACCTTC.

The J gene is TRBJ2-1, the V gene TRBV5-4; 9 nucleotides align to TRBD1. The CDR3 consists of 15 residues. The ends lost 0 bases at V and 9 bases at J; junction bases unmatched: 7. Germline V gives CDR1 SGHNT, CDR2 YYREEE (reference sequence). Here the CDR3 DNA reads TGTGCCAGCAGCTTGGGGGGACAGGGACGGAGTGAGCAGTTCTTC. This translates into CASSLGGQGRSEQFF.

This chain links TRBV5-6 with TRBJ1-1; D unclear. V lost 1 base to trimming and J lost 0 bases, with 4 bases between them. Per germline, CDR1 SGHDT and CDR2 YYEEEE. The CDR3 extends over 13 amino acids. The chain's CDR3 is CASSLQMNTEAFF. The CDR3 nucleotides are TGTGCCAGCAGCTTGCAAATGAACACTGAAGCTTTCTTT.

This chain links TRBV6-5 with TRBJ1-3; TRBD1 agrees at 7 bases. The CDR3 has 15 residues. The germline V gene encodes CDR1 MNHEY and CDR2 SVGAGI. V trimming: 5 bases; J trimming: 0 bases; junction bases outside the gene matches: 4. The CDR3 loop reads CASSPWDSSGNTIYF. The CDR3 bases are TGTGCCAGCAGTCCCTGGGACAGCTCTGGAAACACCATATATTTT.

This clone was observed a handful of times. The chain employs TRBV4-2 and TRBJ2-1; D not resolved. There are 13 residues in the CDR3. V lost 1 base and J lost 6, with 7 bases in between. CDR1 LGHNA and CDR2 YNFKEQ come from the germline V gene. The CDR3 loop reads CASSQGGPNEQFF. The CDR3 bases are TGTGCCAGCAGCCAAGGAGGCCCCAATGAGCAGTTCTTC.